The 18 T cell receptor beta chains listed next were all sequenced from one sample in a study of T cell changes during pregnancy in multiple sclerosis. Profiling relied on immunoSEQ multiplex PCR, and the TCRdb table lists in-frame clones only, not all of them. The repertoire holds about 54,000 clones, with 85% to 90% as singletons. The sequenced sample was CD4+ T cells from peripheral blood mononuclear cells, obtained in the first trimester of pregnancy. The receptors come from a female donor with multiple sclerosis, enrolled in a pregnancy study.

This clone appeared a few times. The sample carries other DNA sequences with the same CDR3. This chain joins TRBV7-2 and TRBJ2-3, with D tentatively TRBD2 (6 bases). CDR1 is SGHTA, CDR2 FQGNSA, per germline. The CDR3 consists of 15 residues. The V end lost 1 base, the J end lost 0 bases, and 8 bases lay between the germline ends. CDR3 loop: CASSLVGGSTDTQYF. The CDR3 DNA reads TGTGCCAGCAGCTTAGTCGGGGGTAGCACAGATACGCAGTATTTT.

This CDR3 is CASSLYSLGYTF. CDR3 bases: TGTGCCAGCAGCTTATACTCATTGGGCTACACCTTC. The gene calls are TRBV7-2 and TRBJ1-2; D not certain. Germline V gene sequence: CDR1 SGHTA, CDR2 FQGNSA. The germline V and J ends were trimmed by 2 bases and 8 bases, with 9 bases remaining between them. The CDR3 runs 12 residues.

The V gene is TRBV27, the J gene TRBJ2-6; tentatively, D is TRBD1 (5 bases). V lost 6 bases, J lost 0 bases, and 21 bases lay in between. The CDR3 runs 19 residues. Germline lookup yields CDR1 MNHEY and CDR2 SMNVEV (reference sequence). The DNA of the CDR3 is TGTGCCAGCAGGGGTTTAGGTCAAGGGGTTTACTCTGGGGCCAACGTCCTGACTTTC. This translates into CASRGLGQGVYSGANVLTF.

The chain recombines TRBV19 with TRBJ2-2; 8 nucleotides line up with TRBD2. The CDR3 is made up of 17 amino acids. J lost 3 bases, V lost 1 base, and 7 bases had no gene match. In germline, CDR1 is LNHDA, CDR2 SQIVND (reference sequence). The CDR3 DNA reads as TGTGCCAGTAGTATAGTAGGGCTAGCGGGCGACACCGGGGAGCTGTTTTTT. As protein: CASSIVGLAGDTGELFF. The full variable domain, in which reference TRBV19 and TRBJ2-2 provide the parts outside the CDR3, is DGGITQSPKYLFRKEGQNVTLSCEQNLNHDAMYWYRQDPGQGLRLIYYSQIVNDFQKGDIAEGYSVSREKKESFPLTVTSAQKNPTAFYLCASSIVGLAGDTGELFFGEGSRLTVL.

This clone was counted once. V is TRBV2 and J is TRBJ1-6; 8 bases are shared with TRBD1. CDR1 SNHLY and CDR2 FYNNEI come from the germline V gene. After removal of 2 bases from V and 8 bases from J, the junction contained 11 bases not matched to a gene. This CDR3 has 17 residues. The chain's CDR3 is CASSENRDRKSYSPLHF. The DNA for the CDR3 is TGTGCCAGCAGTGAAAACCGGGACAGGAAATCATATTCACCCCTCCACTTT.

In its sample, this clone was seen once. The genes are TRBV5-1 and TRBJ2-1, with 8 bases matching TRBD2. Germline values: CDR1 SGHRS, CDR2 YFSETQ. The CDR3 covers 16 residues. V gave up 0 bases and J gave up 10 bases; unmatched junction bases: 12. CDR3 nucleotide sequence: TGCGCCAGCAGCTTGGCCGGGACTAGAGTACTAGAGGAGCAGTTCTTC. This encodes CASSLAGTRVLEEQFF. Together with reference TRBV5-1 and TRBJ2-1, the CDR3 gives the full variable domain: KAGVTQTPRYLIKTRGQQVTLSCSPISGHRSVSWYQQTPGQGLQFLFEYFSETQRNKGNFPGRFSGRQFSNSRSEMNVSTLELGDSALYLCASSLAGTRVLEEQFFGPGTRLTVL.

This chain uses TRBV2 with TRBJ1-5; D uncertain. The CDR3 length is 14 residues. Germline loops: CDR1 SNHLY, CDR2 FYNNEI. The V end was cut by 7 bases, the J end by 0 bases, with 10 bases between. The CDR3 is CASNHDYSNQPQHF. CDR3 coding DNA: TGTGCCAGCAATCACGACTATAGCAATCAGCCCCAGCATTTT.

This clone was recorded only once. The CDR3 here is CASSLAGSDDTQYF. CDR3 sequence (DNA): TGTGCCAGCAGCTTAGCGGGATCAGATGATACGCAGTATTTT. The rearrangement uses TRBV7-3 and TRBJ2-3; a possible D gene is TRBD2 (6 bases). Trimming removed 2 bases from V and 6 bases from J, with 12 bases in between. This CDR3 comprises 14 residues. CDR1 SGHTA and CDR2 FQGTGA come from the germline V gene.

This chain connects TRBV20-1 to TRBJ1-2; D gene uncertain. Germline V gene sequence: CDR1 DFQATT, CDR2 SNEGSKA (reference sequence). This CDR3 is built from 10 residues. Trimming took off 5 bases at V and 2 bases at J, with 3 bases between the two ends. The CDR3 protein is CSAPNYGYTF. CDR3 DNA sequence: TGCAGTGCTCCGAACTATGGCTACACCTTC.

The chain carries TRBV30 and TRBJ2-2, with D tentatively TRBD2 (7 bases). The V end was cut by 4 bases, the J end by 4 bases, with 13 bases between. The germline CDR1 and CDR2 sequences are GTSNPN and SVGIG (reference sequence). CDR3 size: 14 residues. The CDR3 DNA sequence: TGTGCCTGGAAACGGGGGGCTATCACCGGGGAGCTGTTTTTT. Protein: CAWKRGAITGELFF.

This chain connects TRBV5-1 to TRBJ1-4, with 8 nucleotides matching TRBD1. CDR1 is SGHRS and CDR2 is YFSETQ in the germline V gene. With V trimmed by 4 bases and J by 7 bases, 6 bases remained unmatched. The CDR3 extends over 14 amino acids. CDR3 protein: CASSLGQGSEKLFF. As DNA, the CDR3 is TGCGCCAGCAGCCTAGGACAGGGTAGTGAAAAACTGTTTTTT.

J is TRBJ1-6 and V is TRBV6-1; D might be TRBD1 (6 bases). Trimming removed 6 bases from V and 7 bases from J, with 16 bases in between. This CDR3 is built from 15 residues. CDR1 is MNHNS and CDR2 is SASEGT in the germline V gene. The CDR3 nucleotides are TGTGCCAGCAGGGAACAGGGTACCAACAATTCACCCCTCCACTTT. This translates into CASREQGTNNSPLHF.

The chain couples TRBV30 to TRBJ1-2, with TRBD1 as a possible D gene (6 bases). V was pared by 3 bases and J by 7 bases, with 24 bases between. The CDR3 covers 16 residues. Germline CDR1 reads GTSNPN; CDR2 reads SVGIG (reference sequence). The chain's CDR3 is CAWRSLAGDVLGGYTF. In DNA, the CDR3 is TGTGCCTGGAGGTCCCTGGCAGGGGACGTCTTAGGTGGCTACACCTTC. Drawing the rest from reference TRBV30 and TRBJ1-2, the complete variable domain is SQTIHQWPATLVQPVGSPLSLECTVEGTSNPNLYWYRQAAGRGLQLLFYSVGIGQISSEVPQNLSASRPQDRQFILSSKKLLLSDSGFYLCAWRSLAGDVLGGYTFGSGTRLTVV.

The chain has TRBV21-1 and TRBJ1-1; the table's D call of TRBD1 was not tested on the DNA. TRBV21-1 is shown as a pseudogene. This CDR3 contains 11 residues. The CDR3 nucleotides read TGTGCCAGCAGACCCAGGGGCGTGGCTTTCTTT. Protein sequence: CASRPRGVAFF.

This clone was observed a single time. The chain combines TRBV18 with TRBJ1-2; D is possibly TRBD1 (5 bases). This CDR3 is 13 amino acids long. Trimming removed 3 bases from V and 3 bases from J, with 8 bases in between. Germline assignment: CDR1 KGHSH and CDR2 LQKENI. The chain's CDR3 is CASSPKTDYGYTF. As DNA, the CDR3 is TGTGCCAGCTCACCGAAGACAGACTATGGCTACACCTTC. The full variable domain, with the rest looked up from reference TRBV18 and TRBJ1-2, is NAGVMQNPRHLVRRRGQEARLRCSPMKGHSHVYWYRQLPEEGLKFMVYLQKENIIDESGMPKERFSAEFPKEGPSILRIQQVVRGDSAAYFCASSPKTDYGYTFGSGTRLTVV.

The genes are TRBV5-6 and TRBJ2-7, with D perhaps TRBD2 (5 bases). CDR3 length: 16 amino acids. Germline V gives CDR1 SGHDT, CDR2 YYEEEE. V was trimmed by 4 bases and J by 1 base, leaving 18 bases between them. CDR3 in DNA: TGTGCCAGCAGCAGGAGGCCAGCGAGTCTTTCCTACGAGCAGTACTTC. It is translated as CASSRRPASLSYEQYF.

J is TRBJ2-7 and V is TRBV6-1; TRBD1 is a possible D gene (6 bases). V was cut by 4 bases and J by 6 bases, with 13 bases left in between. This CDR3 is built from 13 residues. Germline V lookup: CDR1 MNHNS, CDR2 SASEGT. Here the CDR3 reads CASSVQGYREQYF. Here the CDR3 DNA reads TGTGCCAGCAGTGTACAGGGTTATCGCGAGCAGTACTTC.

V and J are TRBV6-5 and TRBJ2-7; 8 bases align to TRBD2. Germline CDR1 MNHEY, CDR2 SVGAGI. The CDR3 is 15 residues long. With 0 bases clipped from V and 6 bases from J, the junction kept 7 bases outside the gene matches. The CDR3 region has the DNA TGTGCCAGCAGTTACTCGAAGGGAGCGGGAGTCGAGCAGTACTTC. Translating it yields CASSYSKGAGVEQYF.